The clone carrying this T cell receptor beta chain was seen many times. Its antigen is not identified. Each CDR3 protein gets one entry after TCRdb re-called the 5' RACE reads with MiXCR. The table shows roughly 150,000 distinct CDR3 sequences, with 14% occurring only once. This entry belongs to a study of T-cell memory formation after mild COVID-19. Study-wide background: Largely donor-specific TCR clusters were found.

General study findings and limits: Day 15 to 85 contracting clones showed balanced CD4/CD8; day 15 to 37 expanders favored CD4+. There were some responding clones in pre-infection memory, which suggested that cross-reactive memory had joined. Of the contracting clones, CD4+ ones lay mainly in CM and EM, and CD8+ ones in EMRA.

Source material: PBMCs or a T cell subset sorted from them (not recorded which). The origin of this receptor is an adult woman who had mild COVID-19 (a few samples of this study predate the infection). Cell type and time point are not known.

The CDR3 bases are TGCAGTGCTCTAGCGGGGGGAACCTACGAGCAGTACTTC. Its protein product is CSALAGGTYEQYF. The chain uses TRBV20-1 and TRBJ2-7, with TRBD2 matching 11 bases. V shed 5 bases and J 2 bases; nucleotides not matched to a gene: 2. Germline V gives CDR1 DFQATT, CDR2 SNEGSKA (reference sequence). CDR3 length: 13 residues.